The following is a T cell receptor (beta chain) sequence with its context. Antigen specificity is unknown. These data come from a study of blood T cells in healthy people across ages. Whole-study results and caveats: Expanded clonotype shifts may have been confounded, as the donors had an unknown CMV status.

A sample-barcoded 5' primer and a J-beta primer mix were used in a second PCR of roughly 6 to 12 cycles. TCRdb re-analysed the 5' RACE reads in MiXCR, keeping a single row per CDR3 protein. The sample shows about 1,800,000 distinct CDR3 sequences, 28% of them seen only once. The sequenced sample was blood. The receptor's source is a woman in her twenties or thirties in good health.

The CDR3 region has the DNA TGTGCCAGCAGTCGACAGGAAAGGTACGAGCAGTACTTC. It yields the protein CASSRQERYEQYF. V gene TRBV3-1 combines with J gene TRBJ2-7; a weak D match, TRBD1 (6 bases). The germline V gene encodes CDR1 LGHDT and CDR2 YNNKEL (reference sequence). The CDR3 totals 13 residues. The V and J ends lost 6 bases and 4 bases respectively, with 13 bases between them.